This is a list of T cell receptor beta chains from one sample in a study of blood T cells in healthy people across ages. Via MiXCR, TCRdb re-called the 5' RACE reads, giving one row per CDR3 protein. This sample has 780,000 or so distinct CDR3 sequences, with 56% found just once. Source material: blood. These receptors originate from a man between 35 and 55 years old in good health. CDR3s include the opening cysteine and the closing phenylalanine or tryptophan. A D gene is named only where the DNA matches it firmly. Not every row has a clone size; where given, it reads once, few, many or a size class.

j_gene: TRBJ2-1
v_gene: TRBV24-1
d_gene: -
len: 15
abundance: few
CDR3nt: TGTGCCACCAGTGAGGCAGCGACCCCCTACAATGAGCAGTTCTTC
CDR3aa: CATSEAATPYNEQFF

j_gene: TRBJ1-5
v_gene: TRBV24-1
d_gene: TRBD1
len: 14
abundance: -
CDR3nt: TGTGCCACCAGTGATAGACAGGGACGTCAGCCCCAGCATTTT
CDR3aa: CATSDRQGRQPQHF

j_gene: TRBJ1-1
v_gene: TRBV29-1
d_gene: -
len: 16
abundance: -
CDR3nt: TGCAGCGTTGGAAAGGATACACTAAGTCGCTCCACTGAAGCTTTCTTT
CDR3aa: CSVGKDTLSRSTEAFF

j_gene: TRBJ2-5
v_gene: TRBV7-9
d_gene: -
len: 16
abundance: few
CDR3nt: TGTGCCAGCAGCTTTGATGGGGGGCGCATGGAAGAGACCCAGTACTTC
CDR3aa: CASSFDGGRMEETQYF

j_gene: TRBJ2-1
v_gene: TRBV29-1
d_gene: -
len: 13
abundance: few
CDR3nt: TGCAGCGTTGACACAGAAGCCTACAATGAGCAGTTCTTC
CDR3aa: CSVDTEAYNEQFF

j_gene: TRBJ2-7
v_gene: TRBV3-1
d_gene: TRBD1
len: 14
abundance: -
CDR3nt: TGTGCCAGCAGCCGCTCCGGGACAGACTACGAGCAGTACTTC
CDR3aa: CASSRSGTDYEQYF

j_gene: TRBJ1-4
v_gene: TRBV7-2
d_gene: TRBD1
len: 19
abundance: -
CDR3nt: TGTGCCAGCAGCTTAACGCCCGGGGGACAGGGAGGAACTAATGAAAAACTGTTTTTT
CDR3aa: CASSLTPGGQGGTNEKLFF

j_gene: TRBJ1-5
v_gene: TRBV28
d_gene: -
len: 12
abundance: -
CDR3nt: TGTGCCAGCAGTGGGCAGGATCAGCCCCAGCATTTT
CDR3aa: CASSGQDQPQHF

j_gene: TRBJ2-5
v_gene: TRBV25-1
d_gene: -
len: 15
abundance: few
CDR3nt: TGTGCCAGCAGTGGAATCCCGGGACACCAAGAGACCCAGTACTTC
CDR3aa: CASSGIPGHQETQYF

j_gene: TRBJ2-7
v_gene: TRBV28
d_gene: -
len: 12
abundance: few
CDR3nt: TGTGCCAGCAGAGGACAGAACTACGAGCAGTACTTC
CDR3aa: CASRGQNYEQYF

j_gene: TRBJ2-5
v_gene: TRBV12-3/TRBV12-4
d_gene: TRBD1
len: 13
abundance: -
CDR3nt: TGTGCCAGCAAACTCAGGGGGAAGGAGACCCAGTACTTC
CDR3aa: CASKLRGKETQYF

j_gene: TRBJ1-5
v_gene: TRBV25-1
d_gene: -
len: 17
abundance: few
CDR3nt: TGTGCCAGCCAATGGGACCGAGTCTCAGTTAGCAATCAGCCCCAGCATTTT
CDR3aa: CASQWDRVSVSNQPQHF

j_gene: TRBJ2-7
v_gene: TRBV29-1
d_gene: -
len: 12
abundance: -
CDR3nt: TGCAGCGTTGGACAGGTCTACTACGAGCAGTACTTC
CDR3aa: CSVGQVYYEQYF